The source of this TCR beta chain is a study of low-dose radiotherapy and immunotherapy resistance in tumors. Study-level information: The schedule for Cohort 2 used 1 Gy per fraction every two weeks, which added up to 13 Gy over 26 weeks. Every two weeks patients got nivolumab 240 mg flat dose, plus ipilimumab 1 mg/kg every six weeks, intravenously.

First-strand cDNA used TRAV- and TRBV-specific primers, covering alpha and beta chains. TCR amplification ran approximately 22 PCR cycles using constant-region and V-primer adapter primers. TCRdb used MiXCR to reprocess the reads, holding one entry per CDR3 protein. The sample holds 70,000 to 90,000 distinct CDR3 sequences, roughly a sixth seen once. In its sample, this clonotype was seen many times. CDR3 length equals 16 residues. The germline V gene encodes CDR1 MNHEY and CDR2 SVGEGT. The V segment lost 4 bases and the J segment 0 bases; nucleotides outside the gene matches: 4. The sample's time point: before trial treatment.

This clonotype was sampled from a male donor with prostate cancer. The chain employs TRBV6-2 or TRBV6-3 and TRBJ2-3, with 10 bases fitting TRBD2. Sequencing was performed on PBMCs, taken before treatment. Here the CDR3 reads CASSWASGGSTDTQYF. CDR3 bases: TGTGCCAGCAGTTGGGCTAGCGGGGGTAGCACAGATACGCAGTATTTT.